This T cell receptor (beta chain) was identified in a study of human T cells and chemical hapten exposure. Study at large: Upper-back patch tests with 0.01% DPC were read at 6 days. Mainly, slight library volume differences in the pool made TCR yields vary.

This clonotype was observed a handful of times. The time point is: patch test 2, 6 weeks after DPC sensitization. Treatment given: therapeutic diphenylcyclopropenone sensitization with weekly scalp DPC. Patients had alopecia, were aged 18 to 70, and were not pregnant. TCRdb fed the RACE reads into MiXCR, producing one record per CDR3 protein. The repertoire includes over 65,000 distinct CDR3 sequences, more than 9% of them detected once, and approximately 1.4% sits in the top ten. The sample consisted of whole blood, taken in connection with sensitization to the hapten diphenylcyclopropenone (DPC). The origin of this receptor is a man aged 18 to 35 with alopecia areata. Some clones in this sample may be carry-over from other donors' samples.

CDR3 in amino acids: CASSIPSPRSSYEQYV. For the CDR3, the DNA is TGTGCCAGTAGTATCCCTAGTCCTCGGAGCTCCTACGAGCAGTACGTC. The chain combines TRBV19 with TRBJ2-7; D is ambiguous. This CDR3 has 16 residues. Trimming took off 3 bases at V and 0 bases at J, with 15 bases between the two ends. Germline V lookup: CDR1 LNHDA, CDR2 SQIVND (reference sequence).